This is a list of T cell receptor beta chains from one sample in a study of molecular identifiers for immune sequencing clone quantification. TCRdb re-derived calls from the PCR reads in MiXCR, one entry per CDR3 protein. The sample consists of around 100,000 distinct CDR3 sequences, around 37% of them appearing once. Sequenced: naive CD8+ T cells from blood, with Jurkat cell RNA spiked in. These receptors all stem from a human donor in good health. Some libraries in this study had Jurkat cell RNA spiked in. Each CDR3 is given with its conserved first and last residue. A D gene is named only where the DNA matches it firmly. The size entry is marked missing in some rows and otherwise reads once, few, many or a size class.

d_call clone_size cdr3_length j_call v_call cdr3_nt cdr3_aa
. many 14 TRBJ2-1 TRBV7-2 TGTGCCAGCAGCTTATCCCCAGCGGGCAATGAGCAGTTCTTC CASSLSPAGNEQFF
. many 11 TRBJ2-1 TRBV12-3/TRBV12-4 TGTGCCAGCAGTCGCGGATCTGAGCAGTTCTTC CASSRGSEQFF
TRBD1 . 14 TRBJ1-1 TRBV6-5 TGTGCCAGCAGTTCGGGACAGGGGTACACTGAAGCTTTCTTT CASSSGQGYTEAFF
TRBD1 many 18 TRBJ1-5 TRBV28 TGTGCCAGCAGTTTACCTGCCTGGACAGGGAGGAACAATCAGCCCCAGCATTTT CASSLPAWTGRNNQPQHF
. . 15 TRBJ2-2 TRBV28 TGTGCCAGCAGTTTTAGGCTGTATGGGACCACGGAGCTGTTTTTT CASSFRLYGTTELFF
TRBD2 few 15 TRBJ2-7 TRBV28 TGTGCCAGCAGTCCAAGGACTAGCGCGTCCTACGAGCAGTACTTC CASSPRTSASYEQYF
. . 14 TRBJ2-5 TRBV6-5 TGTGCCTGCAGTTACTCCACAGGGATGGAGACCCAGTACTTC CACSYSTGMETQYF
. few 15 TRBJ2-5 TRBV27 TGTGCCAGCAGTCCCACCGGCAAGGTCCAAGAGACCCAGTACTTC CASSPTGKVQETQYF
. . 15 TRBJ2-1 TRBV7-3 TGTGCCAGCAGCTACGGTAGCGCCTCCTACAATGAGCAGTTCTTC CASSYGSASYNEQFF
. many 15 TRBJ2-7 TRBV27 TGTGCCAGCAGCCACAGGTACAGAGGGTCCTACGAGCAGTACTTC CASSHRYRGSYEQYF
TRBD2 once 15 TRBJ2-1 TRBV11-2 TGTGCCAGCAGCTCAGGGACTAGCGTATACAATGAGCAGTTCTTC CASSSGTSVYNEQFF
. many 13 TRBJ2-1 TRBV12-3/TRBV12-4 TGTGCCAGCAGTTTAGGGTTGTACAATGAGCAGTTCTTC CASSLGLYNEQFF
TRBD2 many 15 TRBJ2-7 TRBV7-9 TGTGCCAGCACACCAACTAGCGGGGGTACCTACGAGCAGTACTTC CASTPTSGGTYEQYF
. . 17 TRBJ2-6 TRBV11-2 TGTGCCAGCAGCTTAAGAAATGCCCCCCCTGGGGCCAACGTCCTGACTTTC CASSLRNAPPGANVLTF
. . 11 TRBJ1-2 TRBV10-3 TGTGCCATCTGGGCATTGGATGGCTACACCTTC CAIWALDGYTF
TRBD2 few 14 TRBJ2-7 TRBV12-3/TRBV12-4 TGTGCCAGCAGTCCGGGACCGGGGGGCTACGAGCAGTACTTC CASSPGPGGYEQYF
. few 17 TRBJ2-5 TRBV11-2 TGTGCCAGCAGCTTTTCTCTTGGGAAAATTCAACAAGAGACCCAGTACTTC CASSFSLGKIQQETQYF
. few 11 TRBJ2-7 TRBV12-5 TGTGCTAGTGGTTCCTCCTACGAGCAGTACTTC CASGSSYEQYF
. few 12 TRBJ2-1 TRBV12-3/TRBV12-4 TGTGCCAGCAGTTTAATTAAGGATGAGCAGTTCTTC CASSLIKDEQFF
. . 12 TRBJ2-7 TRBV28 TGTGCCAGCTGTTTTGGGCAGGTCGAGCAGTACTTC CASCFGQVEQYF
. . 14 TRBJ2-7 TRBV12-3/TRBV12-4 TGTGCCAGCAGTTTAAAGGGCAGCTCCTACGAGCAGTACTTC CASSLKGSSYEQYF
. many 15 TRBJ2-3 TRBV12-3/TRBV12-4 TGTGCCAGCTCCCCCAACAGGGTTGTAACAGATACGCAGTATTTT CASSPNRVVTDTQYF
. many 10 TRBJ2-7 TRBV2 TGTGCCAGTAATGGCTACGAGCAGTACTTC CASNGYEQYF
. . 16 TRBJ1-5 TRBV28 TGTGCCAGTATTAATCCCGCGACAGGCATCAATCAGCCCCAGCATTTT CASINPATGINQPQHF
TRBD2 . 16 TRBJ2-1 TRBV7-6 TGTGCCAGCAGCCCCCGACTAGCGGGCATATACAATGAGCAGTTCTTC CASSPRLAGIYNEQFF
. few 15 TRBJ1-1 TRBV12-3/TRBV12-4 TGTGCCAGCAGTTTATTTAAACACCTTAACACTGAAGCTTTCTTT CASSLFKHLNTEAFF
. few 14 TRBJ1-5 TRBV4-1 TGCGCCAGCAGCCCGGGACACCTCAATCAGCCCCAGCATTTT CASSPGHLNQPQHF
. few 13 TRBJ2-7 TRBV7-9 TGTGCCAGCAGCTTGCCGGGGGACTACGAGCAGTACTTC CASSLPGDYEQYF
TRBD1 . 20 TRBJ1-4 TRBV20-1 TGCAGTGCTAGAACATTTACAGGGGACGTCCCCATTGCAACTAATGAAAAACTGTTTTTT CSARTFTGDVPIATNEKLFF
TRBD1 few 14 TRBJ2-5 TRBV25-1 TGTGCCAGCGTGGACAGGGGGCGGGAAGAGACCCAGCACTTC CASVDRGREETQHF
. few 17 TRBJ2-2 TRBV14 TGTGCCAGCAGCCAAGATATGCATAGGGACCAAATCGGGGAGCTGTTTTTT CASSQDMHRDQIGELFF
. few 13 TRBJ1-1 TRBV5-4 TGTGCCAGCAGTAGGTTTGCGAACACTGAAGCTTTCTTT CASSRFANTEAFF
. many 19 TRBJ2-3 TRBV7-2 TGTGCCAGCAGCTTAGCGAAGGCCAGCCTATTCCTAAACACAGATACGCAGTATTTT CASSLAKASLFLNTDTQYF